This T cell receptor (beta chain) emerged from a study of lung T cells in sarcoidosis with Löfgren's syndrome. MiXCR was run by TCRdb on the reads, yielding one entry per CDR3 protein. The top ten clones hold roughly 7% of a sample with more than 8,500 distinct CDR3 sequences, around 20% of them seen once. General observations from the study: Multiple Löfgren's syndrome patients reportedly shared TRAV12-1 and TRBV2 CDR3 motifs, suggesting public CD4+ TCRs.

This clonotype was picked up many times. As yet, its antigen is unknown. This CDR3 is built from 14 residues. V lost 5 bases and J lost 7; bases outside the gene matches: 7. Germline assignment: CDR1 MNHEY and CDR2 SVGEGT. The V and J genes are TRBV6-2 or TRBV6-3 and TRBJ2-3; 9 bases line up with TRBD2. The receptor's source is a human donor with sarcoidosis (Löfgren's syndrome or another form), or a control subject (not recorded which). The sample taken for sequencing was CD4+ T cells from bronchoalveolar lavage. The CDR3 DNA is TGTGCCAGCAGTGTCGGACTAGCGTCAAATACGCAGTATTTT. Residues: CASSVGLASNTQYF.